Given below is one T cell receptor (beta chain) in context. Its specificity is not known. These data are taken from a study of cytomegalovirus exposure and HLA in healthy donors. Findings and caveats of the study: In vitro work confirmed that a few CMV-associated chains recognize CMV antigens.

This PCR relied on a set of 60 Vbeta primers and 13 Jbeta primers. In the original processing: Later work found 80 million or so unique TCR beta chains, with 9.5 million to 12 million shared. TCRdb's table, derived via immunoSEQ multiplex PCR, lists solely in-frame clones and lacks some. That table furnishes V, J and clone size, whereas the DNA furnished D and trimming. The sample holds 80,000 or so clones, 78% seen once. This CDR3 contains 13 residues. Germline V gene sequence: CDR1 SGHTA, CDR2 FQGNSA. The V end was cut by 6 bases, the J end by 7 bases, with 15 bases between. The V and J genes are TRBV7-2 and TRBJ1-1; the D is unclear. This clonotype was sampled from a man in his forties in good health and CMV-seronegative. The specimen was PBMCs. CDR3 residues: CASSPNIGGEAFF. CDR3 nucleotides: TGTGCCAGCAGTCCTAACATTGGCGGTGAAGCTTTCTTT.